This is a list of T cell receptor beta chains from one sample in a study of blood T cell repertoires in COVID-19. The assay was immunoSEQ multiplex PCR, and TCRdb's table has in-frame clones only and misses some. Among fewer than 130,000 clones listed, around 84% were seen once. The source material was peripheral blood. These receptors came from a human donor in a cohort sampled during active COVID-19. CDR3s include the opening cysteine and the closing phenylalanine or tryptophan. The order of the fields is D gene, V gene, J gene, clone size, CDR3 DNA, CDR3 protein. The D gene is left open where the match is weak. A clone size is listed for some rows: how often the clone was seen (once, few, many), or a class if it is expanded.

>TRBD1|TRBV2|TRBJ1-5|once
TGTGCCAGCAGTGACGGGACAGGGGGAAATCAGCCCCAGCATTTT
CASSDGTGGNQPQHF
>-|TRBV9|TRBJ2-7|-
TGTGCCAGCAGCGCGACAGGTTTGGGGGAGCAGTACTTC
CASSATGLGEQYF
>TRBD1|TRBV3-1/TRBV3-2|TRBJ1-2|-
TGTGCCAGCAGCCAAGTTTTTGGACAGGGGATTGGTGGCTACACCTTC
CASSQVFGQGIGGYTF
>-|TRBV30|TRBJ2-7|-
TGTGCCTGGAGTGTAGGACTAAGCCCCTACGAGCAGTACTTC
CAWSVGLSPYEQYF
>-|TRBV5-5|TRBJ1-3|few
TGTGCCAGCAGCCCGGAGGGTTGGCAGACCCGCTCTGGAAACACCATATATTTT
CASSPEGWQTRSGNTIYF
>TRBD1|TRBV10-3|TRBJ1-4|once
TGTGCCATCGGGGCAGGGGGCGCCGGTGAAAAACTGTTTTTT
CAIGAGGAGEKLFF
>TRBD2|TRBV7-2|TRBJ2-3|-
TGTGCCAGCAGCTCCAACGGACGACTAGCGGGAGGGATCACAGATACGCAGTATTTT
CASSSNGRLAGGITDTQYF
>-|TRBV27|TRBJ1-4|-
TGTGCCAGCAGTACAGGAGATCCAAATGAAAAACTGTTTTTT
CASSTGDPNEKLFF
>TRBD2|TRBV5-1|TRBJ2-2|once
TGCGCCAGCAGCTTGACTAGCGGGGGACCCGGGGAGCTGTTTTTT
CASSLTSGGPGELFF
>-|TRBV10-3|TRBJ1-3|-
TGTGCCTGCCGGGAGGCTGGAAACACCATATATTTT
CACREAGNTIYF
>-|TRBV5-1|TRBJ1-5|few
TGCGCCAGCAGCTTGAATGGGCACAATCAGCCCCAGCATTTT
CASSLNGHNQPQHF
>-|TRBV10-3|TRBJ2-1|few
TGTGCCATCACGGAGGGGGCCCGCAATGAGCAGTTCTTC
CAITEGARNEQFF
>-|TRBV19|TRBJ2-3|-
TGTGCCAGTAGTACCACAGGGGAGGCAGATACGCAGTATTTT
CASSTTGEADTQYF
>-|TRBV2|TRBJ1-3|once
TGTGCCAGCAGTGTCGAGGGAAACTCTGGAAACACCATATATTTT
CASSVEGNSGNTIYF
>TRBD1|TRBV11-2|TRBJ1-2|-
TGTGCCAGCAGCTTTGGTACAGGGGGCGATGGCTACACCTTC
CASSFGTGGDGYTF
>-|TRBV6-5|TRBJ2-5|-
TGTGCCAGCAGTTCCCAGGGGTCCTGGTTTTTAGAGACCCAGTACTTC
CASSSQGSWFLETQYF
>TRBD2|TRBV7-9|TRBJ2-7|-
TGTGCCAGCAGCTTAAACCGGGGGGGCGATTCCTACGAGCAGTACTTC
CASSLNRGGDSYEQYF
>TRBD1|TRBV28|TRBJ1-2|-
TGTGCCAGCAGCACCCGGGACAGGGGAGGGCATGGCTACACCTTC
CASSTRDRGGHGYTF
>-|TRBV27|TRBJ1-2|-
TGTGCCAGCAGTTTATTGGGGCAGGGTCTCGATCTTGGCTACACCTTC
CASSLLGQGLDLGYTF
>TRBD2|TRBV7-3|TRBJ2-1|-
TGTGCCAGCAGCTTCGGGACTACCTACAATGAGCAGTTCTTC
CASSFGTTYNEQFF
>TRBD1|TRBV3-1/TRBV3-2|TRBJ2-7|-
TGTGCCAGCAGCCTGGGCAGGACAGGCCACGAGCAGTACTTC
CASSLGRTGHEQYF
>-|TRBV21-1|TRBJ1-5|-
TGTGCCAGCAGCACTCCCGGGACAGGGGGGAGGGACAATCAGCCCCAGCATTTT
CASSTPGTGGRDNQPQHF
>-|TRBV4-1|TRBJ1-1|-
TGCGCCAGCAGCCAAGAGGGACACCCCAACACTGAAGCTTTCTTT
CASSQEGHPNTEAFF
>-|TRBV27|TRBJ2-7|-
TGTGCCAGCAGTTGGGACTCTAAAAACGAGCAGTACTTC
CASSWDSKNEQYF
>TRBD2|TRBV18|TRBJ2-3|-
TGTGCCAGCTCACCATTAGCGGGGGTTGGAGCTAGCACAGATACGCAGTATTTT
CASSPLAGVGASTDTQYF
>TRBD2|TRBV5-1|TRBJ2-2|-
TGCGCCAGCAGCGAGAGCGGGGGTCGGAACACCGGGGAGCTGTTTTTT
CASSESGGRNTGELFF
>TRBD1|TRBV30|TRBJ1-1|-
TGTGCCTGTCCGGGACAGGGTATGAGGGCTTTCTTT
CACPGQGMRAFF
>TRBD1|TRBV18|TRBJ2-7|-
TGTGCCAGCAGACAGGGTATTCCCCACGAGCAGTACTTC
CASRQGIPHEQYF
>TRBD2|TRBV25-1|TRBJ2-7|-
TGTGCCAGCAGTGAAGCAGCGGGGAAAAAGGGACTTGGCTACGAGCAGTACTTC
CASSEAAGKKGLGYEQYF
>TRBD2|TRBV7-9|TRBJ2-7|medium-sized
TGTGCCAGCAGCGCTCCGGGACTACACTACGAGCAGTACTTC
CASSAPGLHYEQYF
>-|TRBV7-9|TRBJ1-2|-
TGTGCCAGCAGCCCCGTTCGGGATGGCTACACCTTC
CASSPVRDGYTF
>-|TRBV6-6|TRBJ1-5|-
TGTGCCAGCAGTCCAGTTCAGGGTTTAAGCAATCAGCCCCAGCATTTT
CASSPVQGLSNQPQHF
>TRBD2|TRBV2|TRBJ2-3|-
TGTGCCAGCAGTGAAGGTTCGCTAGCGGGAGGTGCAGATACGCAGTATTTT
CASSEGSLAGGADTQYF
>-|TRBV27|TRBJ2-5|-
TGTGCCAGCAGTTTCCTGCCCGGGGAGACCCAGTACTTC
CASSFLPGETQYF
>-|TRBV10-1|TRBJ2-4|-
TGCGCCAGCAGGCGGAGACCTCTAGACATTCAGTACTTC
CASRRRPLDIQYF
>-|TRBV3-1/TRBV3-2|TRBJ1-2|few
TGTGCCAGCAGCCAAGGGCTTAACTATGGCTACACCTTC
CASSQGLNYGYTF
>TRBD2|TRBV6-2/TRBV6-3|TRBJ2-3|-
TGTGCCAGCAGACCTAGCGGGGTCTACACAGATACGCAGTATTTT
CASRPSGVYTDTQYF
>-|TRBV28|TRBJ2-2|-
TGTGCCAGCAGTTTAGAGCACGGGGAGCTGTTTTTT
CASSLEHGELFF
>TRBD2|TRBV5-5|TRBJ2-1|-
TGTGCCAGCAGCTTGACTAGCGGGGTGGGCCATGAGCAGTTCTTC
CASSLTSGVGHEQFF
>-|TRBV11-2|TRBJ1-1|-
TGTGCCAGCAGCTTAACGGGGAACACTGAAGCTTTCTTT
CASSLTGNTEAFF
>-|TRBV2|TRBJ1-1|-
TGTGCCAGCAGTGATCTGGGGAGGCGCACTGAAGCTTTCTTT
CASSDLGRRTEAFF
>-|TRBV6-2/TRBV6-3|TRBJ2-7|-
TGTGCCAGCAGTTACTCGGGCCCTTACTACGAGCAGTACTTC
CASSYSGPYYEQYF
>-|TRBV6-5|TRBJ1-1|-
TGTGCCAGCAGCCCAGGACAGTTTGAAGCTTTCTTT
CASSPGQFEAFF
>TRBD2|TRBV6-5|TRBJ2-1|-
TGTGCCAGCACTCCGGGACTAGCGAACAATGAGCAGTTCTTC
CASTPGLANNEQFF
>TRBD2|TRBV9|TRBJ2-7|-
TGTGCCAGCAGCGTAGGACTAGCGGGCACCTACGAGCAGTACTTC
CASSVGLAGTYEQYF
>TRBD1|TRBV6-5|TRBJ1-2|-
TGTGCCAGCGGGGACAGCCAGCTCTATGGCTACACCTTC
CASGDSQLYGYTF
>TRBD1|TRBV28|TRBJ1-2|-
TGTGCCAGCAGTTCTACAGGGGCCGCTTCCTATGGCTACACCTTC
CASSSTGAASYGYTF
>-|TRBV7-2|TRBJ1-2|few
TGTGCCAGCAGCTCCCGGGGGTCCGCGGCTTATGGCTACACCTTC
CASSSRGSAAYGYTF
>-|TRBV4-1|TRBJ2-7|-
TGCGCCAGCAGCCACCAACCACCACAGGGGAGGCCCTACGAGCAGTACTTC
CASSHQPPQGRPYEQYF
>-|TRBV28|TRBJ1-1|-
TGTGCCAGCAGTCGCGGAGGGGTGGGGACTGAAGCTTTCTTT
CASSRGGVGTEAFF
>TRBD1|TRBV27|TRBJ1-1|-
TGTGCCAGCTTGGGACAGATGAACACTGAAGCTTTCTTT
CASLGQMNTEAFF